This T cell receptor beta chain was sequenced for a study of vaccination effects on CD4 cells after COVID-19. TCRdb keeps only in-frame clones here, not all; method: immunoSEQ multiplex PCR. This table has 65,000 to 90,000 clones, less than 75% appearing once. Concerning this clone itself: Its specificity is unknown.

CD4+ T cells were isolated after about nine days of culture. It was two doses of either the BNT162b2 or mRNA-1273 vaccine that participants received. The V gene end was trimmed by 7 bases and the J gene end by 4 bases; junction bases not matched to a gene: 13. Germline loops: CDR1 LNHDA, CDR2 SQIVND (reference sequence). The CDR3 loop spans 16 amino acids. The sequence came from a human donor who received a COVID-19 vaccine. This chain connects TRBV19 to TRBJ1-2, with 9 nucleotides matching TRBD1. Here the sequenced sample was CD4+ T cells from PBMCs cultured without peptide, taken after COVID-19 vaccination. For the CDR3, the DNA is TGTGCCAGTACCTCTCCCGGGACAGGGCGAGGCTATGGCTACACCTTC. This translates into CASTSPGTGRGYGYTF.